This paragraph covers one T cell receptor beta chain sequence. The record originates from a study of shared T cell receptors in the human thymus. Libraries were prepared by immunoSEQ multiplex PCR; TCRdb keeps only in-frame clonotypes and omits some of them. The sample lists hundreds of thousands of clones, just under 95% occurring once. This CDR3 spans 15 amino acids. V was clipped by 0 bases and J by 7 bases; unmatched bases: 7. Germline CDR1 is MNHEY and CDR2 is SMNVEV (reference sequence). This receptor was obtained from a human donor. The sample consisted of thymocytes. The chain carries TRBV27 and TRBJ1-2; 8 bases agree with TRBD1. The CDR3 sequence: CASSLSRTGIGGYTF. CDR3 coding DNA: TGTGCCAGCAGTTTATCGAGGACAGGGATCGGTGGCTACACCTTC.